These T cell receptor beta chains were read from a single sample in a study of blood T cell repertoires in COVID-19. The table came from immunoSEQ multiplex PCR; TCRdb's copy has only in-frame clones and leaves some out. Among 300,000 to 350,000 clones listed, about nine tenths were seen once. Sequencing was carried out using peripheral blood. These receptors originate from a woman aged 60-75 years with COVID-19, enrolled during active disease. The CDR3 runs from the conserved cysteine through the conserved F or W. The D gene is left open where the match is weak. Rows may omit the clone size; those that give it use once, few, many or a size class.

>TRBJ1-4|NA|NA|TRBV27
TGTGCCAGCAGTCATCGTCACCCGGGGGAAAAACTGTTTTTT
CASSHRHPGEKLFF
>TRBJ2-1|TRBD2|NA|TRBV6-2/TRBV6-3
TGTGCCAGCAGTTACTCGCCCCCTAGCGGGGTCTACAATGAGCAGTTCTTC
CASSYSPPSGVYNEQFF
>TRBJ1-2|NA|NA|TRBV25-1
TGTGCCAGCACCGATTCAGGGGCCTATGGCTACACCTTC
CASTDSGAYGYTF
>TRBJ1-3|NA|NA|TRBV9
TGTGCCAGCAGCGTGGGGAGAGCCTCTGGAAACACCATATATTTT
CASSVGRASGNTIYF
>TRBJ1-4|NA|NA|TRBV30
TGTGCCTGGAGTGTGAGAGAAAAACTGTTTTTT
CAWSVREKLFF
>TRBJ1-6|NA|once|TRBV7-9
TGTGCCAGCAGCCCGGACAGCTTCGGGGATTCACCCCTCCACTTT
CASSPDSFGDSPLHF
>TRBJ2-7|TRBD2|NA|TRBV18
TGTGCCAGCTCACCACCTAGCGGGGGCTCCTCCTACGAGCAGTACTTC
CASSPPSGGSSYEQYF
>TRBJ2-3|TRBD2|few|TRBV14
TGTGCCAGCAGCCAACGGCGGCTAGCGGGGGGGACAGATACGCAGTATTTT
CASSQRRLAGGTDTQYF
>TRBJ2-7|NA|once|TRBV19
TGTGCCAGTAGACAGGGTCCAAGCTCCTACGAGCAGTACTTC
CASRQGPSSYEQYF
>TRBJ1-2|TRBD1|NA|TRBV7-9
TGTGCCAGCAGCGTAGTTGGACAGGGGACCAACTATGGCTACACCTTC
CASSVVGQGTNYGYTF
>TRBJ2-7|NA|NA|TRBV7-2
TGTGCCAGCAGCTCTTACACCGACTACGAGCAGTACTTC
CASSSYTDYEQYF
>TRBJ1-1|NA|once|TRBV19
TGTGCCAGTTTTTCCCCGACAGGCATGAACACTGAAGCTTTCTTT
CASFSPTGMNTEAFF
>TRBJ1-5|NA|NA|TRBV9
TGTGCCAGCAGCGTAGATAGTGGTCAGCCCCAGCATTTT
CASSVDSGQPQHF
>TRBJ1-3|TRBD1|few|TRBV6-5
TGTGCCAGCAGGGACAGGGGAAACCTTGGAAACACCATATATTTT
CASRDRGNLGNTIYF
>TRBJ1-3|NA|NA|TRBV7-7
TGTGCTAGCAGCTTAGGAGTTAATCTTGGAAACACCATATATTTT
CASSLGVNLGNTIYF
>TRBJ1-2|NA|NA|TRBV14
TGTGCCAGCAGCCAAGAGAGGCAGAATTATGGCTACACCTTC
CASSQERQNYGYTF
>TRBJ2-1|TRBD2|NA|TRBV19
TGTGCCAGTAGGGGGGAGGGACTAGCAACCTACAATGAGCAGTTCTTC
CASRGEGLATYNEQFF
>TRBJ1-2|NA|NA|TRBV6-5
TGTGCCAGCAGGGGGGGACGGAACTATGGCTACACCTTC
CASRGGRNYGYTF
>TRBJ2-7|TRBD1|NA|TRBV12-5
TGTGCTAGTGGTTTTTCATTCCCCCCTCGGGACAGGGTCTCCTACGAGCAGTACTTC
CASGFSFPPRDRVSYEQYF
>TRBJ2-7|TRBD1|NA|TRBV27
TGTGCCAGCAGTCAAGGACAGGGCCCTTACTACGAGCAGTACTTC
CASSQGQGPYYEQYF